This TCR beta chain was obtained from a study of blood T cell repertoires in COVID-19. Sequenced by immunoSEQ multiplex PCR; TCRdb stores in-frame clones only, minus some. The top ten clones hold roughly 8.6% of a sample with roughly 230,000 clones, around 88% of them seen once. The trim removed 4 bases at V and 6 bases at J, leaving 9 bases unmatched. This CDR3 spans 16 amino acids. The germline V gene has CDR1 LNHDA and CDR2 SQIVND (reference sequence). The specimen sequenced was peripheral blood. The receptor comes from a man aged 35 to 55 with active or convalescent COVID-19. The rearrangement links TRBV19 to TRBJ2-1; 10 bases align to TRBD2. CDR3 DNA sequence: TGTGCCAGTAGTAGTATCGTAAGCGGGAGGGGCAATGAGCAGTTCTTC. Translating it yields CASSSIVSGRGNEQFF.